This TCR beta chain was found in a study of shared clonotypes between healthy human individuals. Study as a whole: Each donor contributed plates that comprised three CD4 naive, three CD4 memory, two CD8 naive and one CD8 memory. Findings of the study overall: Non-shared clonotypes showed lower generation probabilities than clonotypes common to all four donors.

Every contributor of samples was a Caucasian grown-up residing in Nashville, Tennessee. Researchers partitioned CD4+ cells into CD45RA+ naive and CD45RA-negative memory subsets. This clone was picked up a small number of times. Its specificity is unknown. The germline V and J ends were trimmed by 7 bases and 3 bases, with 13 bases remaining between them. Per the germline V gene, CDR1 is LNHDA and CDR2 is SQIVND (reference sequence). The CDR3 is made up of 14 amino acids. This table comes from immunoSEQ multiplex PCR, and its TCRdb copy is limited to in-frame clones, with some not included. The table lists approximately 700,000 clones, 73% of them singletons, with around 2% in the top ten.

The chain has TRBV19 and TRBJ1-5; D may be TRBD1 (6 bases). The sample was memory CD4+ T cells sorted from blood. Subset defined: CD45RA-negative fraction. This receptor was taken from a woman younger than 45 in good health. CDR3 sequence (DNA): TGTGCCAGTAAAGTCAGACAGGACAATCAGCCCCAGCATTTT. This codes for CASKVRQDNQPQHF.